These 28 T cell receptor beta chains came from one sample sequenced in a study of human T cells and chemical hapten exposure. Time point noted: pre-sensitization, week 0. The treatment here: therapeutic diphenylcyclopropenone sensitization with weekly scalp DPC. TCRdb re-called the RACE reads through MiXCR, storing one row per CDR3 protein. The sample has around 330,000 distinct CDR3 sequences; around 5.5% are singletons. The material was whole blood, obtained in connection with sensitization to the hapten diphenylcyclopropenone (DPC). These receptors all come from a woman aged 18-29 years with alopecia areata. Some clones in this sample may be carry-over from other donors' samples.

This clonotype was seen ten or more times. The chain is built from TRBV7-9 and TRBJ2-2; D is ambiguous. CDR1 is SEHNR, CDR2 FQNEAQ, per germline (reference sequence). V gave up 5 bases and J gave up 2 bases, with 9 bases separating them. This CDR3 contains 14 residues. CDR3 DNA sequence: TGTGCCAGCAGCGCACACACCAACACCGGGGAGCTGTTTTTT. It yields the protein CASSAHTNTGELFF. The full variable domain, in which reference TRBV7-9 and TRBJ2-2 provide the parts outside the CDR3, is DTGVSQNPRHKITKRGQNVTFRCDPISEHNRLYWYRQTLGQGPEFLTYFQNEAQLEKSRLLSDRFSAERPKGSFSTLEIQRTEQGDSAMYLCASSAHTNTGELFFGEGSRLTVL.

A few counts support this clonotype. The chain links TRBV20-1 to TRBJ1-3, with 7 positions matching TRBD1. With 7 bases clipped from V and 1 base from J, the junction kept 4 bases outside the gene matches. CDR3 length: 13 residues. Germline assignment: CDR1 DFQATT and CDR2 SNEGSKA (reference sequence). CDR3 sequence: CSVPGQSGNTIYF. CDR3 bases: TGCAGTGTACCGGGACAGTCTGGAAACACCATATATTTT.

This clonotype was recorded at least ten times. The chain carries TRBV27 and TRBJ1-4; possible D gene TRBD1, 5 bases. Per the germline V gene, CDR1 is MNHEY and CDR2 is SMNVEV (reference sequence). The CDR3 consists of 15 residues. V lost 5 bases and J 5 bases, leaving 15 bases between the germline ends. Written as DNA, the CDR3 is TGTGCCAGCAGTCCCCTAGGAGGGGCCAATGAAAAACTGTTTTTT. Protein sequence: CASSPLGGANEKLFF.

This clonotype was detected ten times or more. The genes are TRBV9 and TRBJ1-6; possibly TRBD1 for D (6 bases). Trimming took off 4 bases at V and 0 bases at J, with 11 bases between the two ends. Germline CDR1 and CDR2: SGDLS and YYNGEE. This CDR3 region has 16 residues. For the CDR3, the DNA is TGTGCCAGCAGCCGACGGGACATCTCCTATAATTCACCCCTCCACTTT. Protein product: CASSRRDISYNSPLHF.

This chain uses TRBV27 with TRBJ2-5; 14 nucleotides agree with TRBD2. CDR1 and CDR2 (germline): MNHEY, SMNVEV (reference sequence). The CDR3 is made up of 19 amino acids. V shed 5 bases, J shed 0 bases, and the junction held 11 bases outside the gene matches. The CDR3 here is CASSPWTSGGYGYQETQYF. DNA for the CDR3: TGTGCCAGCAGTCCCTGGACTAGCGGGGGGTACGGGTACCAAGAGACCCAGTACTTC.

This clonotype was counted only a few times. This chain connects TRBV24-1 to TRBJ2-5; D is uncertain. V was cut by 2 bases and J by 3 bases, with 15 bases left in between. The CDR3 totals 16 residues. CDR1 and CDR2 from the germline V gene are KGHDR and SFDVKD. In DNA form, the CDR3 reads TGTGCCACCAGTGATTCCTCCGGTGGACGGAAAGAGACCCAGTACTTC. Translating gives CATSDSSGGRKETQYF.

This clonotype was recorded at least ten times. V is TRBV28 and J is TRBJ2-5; no clear D gene. The ends were cut back, 6 bases at V and 4 bases at J, with 12 bases in the middle. CDR3 length equals 13 residues. From germline, CDR1 is MDHEN and CDR2 SYDVKM. Written as DNA, the CDR3 is TGTGCCAGCAGCCGTGGGCGGTTAGAGACCCAGTACTTC. This sequence encodes CASSRGRLETQYF.

The V and J genes are TRBV6-5 and TRBJ2-7; D is undetermined. Deletions cut 0 bases from V and 6 bases from J, with 9 bases between. The CDR3 has 13 residues. Germline CDR1 and CDR2: MNHEY and SVGAGI. CDR3 amino acids: CASSYSNGVEQYF. Written as DNA, the CDR3 is TGTGCCAGCAGTTACTCGAACGGAGTCGAGCAGTACTTC.

This clonotype was observed a few times. This chain links TRBV12-3 or TRBV12-4 with TRBJ2-5; 7 bases are shared with TRBD1. V gave up 6 bases and J gave up 7 bases; unmatched junction bases: 8. CDR3 length equals 13 residues. CDR3 amino acids: CASSRDSRRTQYF. CDR3 DNA sequence: TGTGCCAGCAGCCGGGACAGCCGGCGGACCCAGTACTTC.

The chain uses TRBV6-2 or TRBV6-3 and TRBJ2-1, with TRBD2 as a possible D gene (6 bases). The germline gives CDR1 MNHEY, CDR2 SVGEGT. This CDR3 is 18 amino acids long. The V end lost 5 bases, the J end lost 0 bases, and 20 bases lay between the germline ends. CDR3 region: CASSPRGSGWSSYNEQFF. CDR3 nucleotide sequence: TGTGCCAGCAGTCCCCGGGGAAGCGGGTGGAGCTCCTACAATGAGCAGTTCTTC.

This clonotype was picked up many times. The J gene is TRBJ1-5, the V gene TRBV20-1; D not certain. The CDR3 runs to 13 residues. Germline assignment: CDR1 DFQATT and CDR2 SNEGSKA (reference sequence). Trimming removed 7 bases at V and 2 bases at J, with 12 bases between. The CDR3 here is CSVPWGGNQPQHF. The DNA for the CDR3 is TGCAGTGTCCCCTGGGGAGGCAATCAGCCCCAGCATTTT.

This clonotype was seen more than once but under ten times. J is TRBJ1-1 and V is TRBV5-1, with TRBD1 matching over 8 bases. The CDR3 runs 15 residues. Germline V gene lookup returns CDR1 SGHRS and CDR2 YFSETQ. V shed 5 bases, J shed 8 bases, and the junction held 14 bases outside the gene matches. DNA for the CDR3: TGCGCCAGCAGTTTTCTACCCCTAAGGACAGGGGAAGCTTTCTTT. This sequence encodes CASSFLPLRTGEAFF.

CDR3 coding DNA: TGTGCCAGCAGTTACGGGGGAGGGCGCACAGATACGCAGTATTTT. It yields the protein CASSYGGGRTDTQYF. The rearrangement links TRBV6-2 or TRBV6-3 to TRBJ2-3, with 7 bases fitting TRBD2. The CDR3 totals 15 residues. CDR1 and CDR2 (germline): MNHEY, SVGEGT. V trimming: 2 bases; J trimming: 1 base; junction bases outside the gene matches: 3.

This clonotype occurred many times. This chain joins TRBV2 and TRBJ1-6, with unresolved D. CDR1 is SNHLY, CDR2 FYNNEI, per germline. V dropped 6 bases and J dropped 0 bases, with 12 bases sitting between them. This CDR3 comprises 16 residues. The CDR3 DNA sequence: TGTGCCAGCAGAGACCGGGCTAGCTCCTATAATTCACCCCTCCACTTT. Protein product: CASRDRASSYNSPLHF.

The CDR3 region is CASSPDTAPDPHGYTF. As DNA, the CDR3 is TGCGCCAGCAGCCCAGACACGGCTCCCGACCCACATGGCTACACCTTC. The genes are TRBV4-3 and TRBJ1-2; D unclear. CDR3 size: 16 residues. V lost 4 bases and J lost 6, with 21 bases in between. Germline V gene data show CDR1 as LGHNA and CDR2 as YSLEER.

The chain employs TRBV20-1 and TRBJ1-1; the D is unclear. Germline assignment: CDR1 DFQATT and CDR2 SNEGSKA (reference sequence). V was shortened by 6 bases and J by 1 base, with 9 bases between the two germline ends. The CDR3 is 12 amino acids. The DNA of the CDR3 is TGCAGTGCGAACACAGAGAACACTGAAGCTTTCTTT. Translated, it gives CSANTENTEAFF.

This clonotype was counted ten times or more. An end of the junction does not agree with germline; a read error may underlie this. This sequence joins TRBV7-7 and TRBJ1-1; D is possibly TRBD1 (5 bases). This CDR3 contains 13 residues. The germline V gene encodes CDR1 SSHAT and CDR2 FNYEAQ (reference sequence). As DNA, the CDR3 is TGTGCTAGCAGCTTAGGGCCCGACAGTGAGGCTTTCTTT. It codes for CASSLGPDSEAFF. Full variable domain (rest looked up from reference TRBV7-7 and TRBJ1-1): GAGVSQSPRYKVTKRGQDVTLRCDPISSHATLYWYQQALGQGPEFLTYFNYEAQPDKSGLPSDRFSAERPEGSISTLTIQRTEQRDSAMYRCASSLGPDSEAFFGQGTRLTVV.

This chain links TRBV20-1 with TRBJ2-4, with 8 bases fitting TRBD1. CDR1 is DFQATT and CDR2 is SNEGSKA in the germline V gene (reference sequence). V was clipped by 1 base and J by 10 bases; unmatched bases: 6. There are 13 residues in the CDR3. The CDR3 loop reads CSARASGGEIQYF. CDR3 nucleotide sequence: TGCAGTGCTAGAGCATCAGGGGGCGAAATTCAGTACTTC.

This clonotype showed up many times. The chain joins TRBV7-2 to TRBJ2-3, with TRBD2 matching over 10 bases. Trimming cost V 3 bases and J 4 bases; bases outside gene matches: 7. This CDR3 spans 16 amino acids. Per the germline V gene, CDR1 is SGHTA and CDR2 is FQGNSA. As DNA, the CDR3 is TGTGCCAGCAGCTTGTATAGCGGGGGGCTGGCAGATACGCAGTATTTT. It is translated as CASSLYSGGLADTQYF.

This clonotype was counted only a few times. V usage is TRBV14 and J usage is TRBJ2-3, with D tentatively TRBD1 (6 bases). Germline assignment: CDR1 SGHDN and CDR2 FVKESK. Trimming shortened V by 1 base and J by 0 bases, and 14 bases separated the two germline ends. CDR3 length equals 17 residues. The CDR3 sequence: CASSQGHRTVSTDTQYF. CDR3 coding DNA: TGTGCCAGCAGCCAAGGCCACCGGACAGTTAGCACAGATACGCAGTATTTT.

This clonotype showed up many times. The rearrangement links TRBV7-2 to TRBJ2-3, with 10 bases fitting TRBD2. The CDR3 has 12 amino acids. After removal of 2 bases from V and 11 bases from J, the junction contained 1 base not matched to a gene. The germline CDR1 and CDR2 sequences are SGHTA and FQGNSA. The CDR3: CASSLLAGVQYF. The CDR3 DNA sequence: TGTGCCAGCAGCTTACTAGCGGGGGTGCAGTATTTT. Combining the CDR3 with reference TRBV7-2 and TRBJ2-3 gives the whole variable domain GAGVSQSPSNKVTEKGKDVELRCDPISGHTALYWYRQSLGQGLEFLIYFQGNSAPDKSGLPSDRFSAERTGGSVSTLTIQRTQQEDSAVYLCASSLLAGVQYFGPGTRLTVL.

This clonotype was seen ten or more times. The chain couples TRBV6-4 to TRBJ1-1; 8 bases agree with TRBD1. The V gene's germline CDR1 is MRHNA and CDR2 SNTAGT. Trimming took 5 bases from V and 1 from J; bases not matched to a gene: 6. The CDR3 runs 15 residues. The CDR3 nucleotides read TGTGCCAGCAGTCTTAATGACAGGGGGAACACTGAAGCTTTCTTT. Translation: CASSLNDRGNTEAFF.

Remarks on this clonotype: This could be a read error, since a much larger clone is one nucleotide away. The V gene is TRBV6-5, the J gene TRBJ1-1; the D is unclear. The ends were cut back, 4 bases at V and 1 base at J, with 10 bases in the middle. Looked up from germline, CDR1 is MNHEY and CDR2 is SVGAGI. This CDR3 contains 14 residues. The CDR3 reads CASSSPSRNTEAFF. The CDR3 bases are TGTGCCAGCAGTTCCCCGAGCAGGAACACTGAAGCTTTCTTT.

This clonotype was detected only a few times. The V gene is TRBV28, the J gene TRBJ1-2, with TRBD1 matching 7 bases. The CDR3 spans 16 residues. Germline V lookup: CDR1 MDHEN, CDR2 SYDVKM. After removal of 4 bases from V and 3 bases from J, the junction contained 11 bases not matched to a gene. CDR3 sequence (DNA): TGTGCCAGCAGTTCGACAGGGAGTGAGGCCTACTATGGCTACACCTTC. As protein: CASSSTGSEAYYGYTF.

This clonotype was observed many times. The V call is TRBV4-2, the J call TRBJ2-1, with TRBD1 matching 9 bases. Trimming at V came to 4 bases and at J to 7 bases, leaving 8 bases not matched to a gene. Germline CDR1 is LGHNA and CDR2 is YNFKEQ. The CDR3 is made up of 15 amino acids. The CDR3 DNA sequence: TGTGCCAGCAGCCTCGAACAGGGGGCAAGAAATGAGCAGTTCTTC. Encoded protein: CASSLEQGARNEQFF.

This clonotype turned up a few times. This chain uses TRBV7-2 with TRBJ2-3; 7 nucleotides line up with TRBD1. Germline V CDR1 and CDR2: SGHTA, FQGNSA. CDR3 length: 17 residues. V shed 3 bases, J shed 6 bases, and the junction held 15 bases outside the gene matches. CDR3 amino acids: CASSFLPLTGLRDTQYF. As DNA, the CDR3 is TGTGCCAGCAGCTTTCTCCCATTGACAGGGCTAAGGGATACGCAGTATTTT.

This clonotype was counted once. The chain carries TRBV6-5 and TRBJ1-6; 8 bases fit TRBD1. The CDR3 is 17 residues long. Germline values: CDR1 MNHEY, CDR2 SVGAGI. V was pared by 4 bases and J by 7 bases, with 12 bases of the junction left unmatched. The CDR3 protein is CASSFVRPDRENSPLHF. Written as DNA, the CDR3 is TGTGCCAGCAGTTTTGTTCGCCCGGACAGGGAAAATTCACCCCTCCACTTT.

Many counts were recorded for this clonotype. The CDR3 DNA reads as TGTGCCAGCAGTTTATATCCGGGAAATTACGAGCAGTACTTC. This encodes CASSLYPGNYEQYF. J is TRBJ2-7 and V is TRBV28, with D possibly matching TRBD2 (5 bases). The CDR3 is made up of 14 amino acids. V shed 1 base and J shed 4 bases, with 11 bases lying between them. CDR1 and CDR2 from the germline V gene are MDHEN and SYDVKM.